Sequencing of this TCR beta chain was carried out in a study of blood T cell repertoires in COVID-19. Study details: The origin of the acute and convalescent COVID-19 samples was the United States, Italy and Spain.

This clone has only one observation. Original data processing: Nucleated cell counts were estimated from reference gene primer amplification. Produced via immunoSEQ multiplex PCR; TCRdb's table is partial and in-frame only. V and J calls and clone size are copied from that table; D and trimming were computed from the DNA. This sample yields some 290,000 clones, of which about nine tenths are seen a single time; 2.9% belongs to the top ten. Germline assignment: CDR1 SGHNT and CDR2 YYREEE (reference sequence). The V end lost 0 bases, the J end lost 0 bases, and 6 bases lay between the germline ends. The length of the CDR3 is 14 residues.

This chain joins TRBV5-4 and TRBJ1-1; D perhaps matches TRBD1 (5 bases). This sequence originates from a woman in her thirties with COVID-19, enrolled during active disease. The sample taken for sequencing was peripheral blood. CDR3 sequence (DNA): TGTGCCAGCAGCTTGGGACAGATGAACACTGAAGCTTTCTTT. Translating it yields CASSLGQMNTEAFF.